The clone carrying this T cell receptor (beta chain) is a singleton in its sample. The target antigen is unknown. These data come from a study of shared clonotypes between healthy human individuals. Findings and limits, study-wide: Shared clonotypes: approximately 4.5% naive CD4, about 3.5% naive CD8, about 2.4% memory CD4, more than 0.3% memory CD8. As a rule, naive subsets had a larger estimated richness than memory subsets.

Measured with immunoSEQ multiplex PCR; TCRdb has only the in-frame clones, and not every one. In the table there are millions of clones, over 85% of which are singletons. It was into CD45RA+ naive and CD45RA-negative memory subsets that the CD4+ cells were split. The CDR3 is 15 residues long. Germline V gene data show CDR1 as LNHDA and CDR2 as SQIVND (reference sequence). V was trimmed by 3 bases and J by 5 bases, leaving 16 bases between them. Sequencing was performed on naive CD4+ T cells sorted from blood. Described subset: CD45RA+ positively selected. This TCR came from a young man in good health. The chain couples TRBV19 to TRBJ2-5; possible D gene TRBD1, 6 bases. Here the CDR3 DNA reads TGTGCCAGTAGTATTAGTAGGGGGAGTTGGGAGACCCAGTACTTC. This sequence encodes CASSISRGSWETQYF.